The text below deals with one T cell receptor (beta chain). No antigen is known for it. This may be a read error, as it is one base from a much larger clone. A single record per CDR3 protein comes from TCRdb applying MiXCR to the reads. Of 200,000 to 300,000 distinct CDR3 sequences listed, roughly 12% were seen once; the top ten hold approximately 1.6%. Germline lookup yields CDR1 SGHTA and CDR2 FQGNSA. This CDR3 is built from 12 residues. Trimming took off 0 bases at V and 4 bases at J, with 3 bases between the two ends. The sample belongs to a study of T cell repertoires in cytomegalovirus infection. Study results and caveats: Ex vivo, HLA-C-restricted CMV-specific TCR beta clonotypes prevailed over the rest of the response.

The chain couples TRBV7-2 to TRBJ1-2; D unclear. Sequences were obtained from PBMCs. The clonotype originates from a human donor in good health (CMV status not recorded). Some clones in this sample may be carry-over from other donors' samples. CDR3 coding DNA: TGTGCCAGCAGCTTAGCGGCCTATGGCTACACCTTC. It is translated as CASSLAAYGYTF.